The 3 T cell receptor beta chains in this list originate from one sample, sequenced in a study of blood T cell repertoires in COVID-19. The assay was immunoSEQ multiplex PCR, and TCRdb's table has in-frame clones only and misses some. This table has about 300,000 clones, approximately 88% appearing once. Sequencing input: PBMCs or T cells enriched from blood (not recorded which). The receptor set was obtained from a woman between 40 and 50 years old who had recovered from COVID-19.

This chain links TRBV2 with TRBJ2-7; 8 positions match TRBD1. In germline, CDR1 is SNHLY, CDR2 FYNNEI. There are 13 residues in the CDR3. With V trimmed by 6 bases and J by 6 bases, 7 bases remained unmatched. CDR3 bases: TGTGCCAGCAGAGTGACAGGGGTAGGCGAGCAGTACTTC. Encoded protein: CASRVTGVGEQYF.

The chain links TRBV2 to TRBJ1-2; D uncertain. V lost 7 bases and J lost 1, with 10 bases in between. The CDR3 is made up of 13 amino acids. CDR1 is SNHLY and CDR2 is FYNNEI in the germline V gene. CDR3 loop: CASMAQVNYGYTF. For the CDR3, the DNA is TGTGCCAGCATGGCCCAGGTTAACTATGGCTACACCTTC.

This clone was found many times. This chain connects TRBV2 to TRBJ1-2, with D possibly being TRBD1 (5 bases). Germline CDR1 SNHLY, CDR2 FYNNEI. This CDR3 has 12 amino acids. Trimming left V 7 bases short and J 3 bases short, with 9 bases between. The CDR3 region is CASTDSHYGYTF. DNA for the CDR3: TGTGCCAGCACCGACAGTCACTATGGCTACACCTTC.